Listed below are T cell receptor beta chains from one sample, sequenced in a study of early T cells in non-severe SARS-CoV-2 infection. TCRdb analysed the 5' RACE reads with MiXCR anew, one entry per CDR3 protein. This sample carries 70,000 or so distinct CDR3 sequences, around 13% of them seen once, and the ten largest clones take about 1.3%. The sequenced sample consisted of whole blood. These receptors were collected from an adult who was a healthcare worker with PCR-confirmed SARS-CoV-2 infection or an uninfected control (not recorded which). CDR3s include the opening cysteine and the closing phenylalanine or tryptophan. D genes are given only for firm matches. Some rows mark clone size as missing; the rest say once, few, many or name a class of expanded clone.

cdr3_aa: CASKYTKGKNIQYF
cdr3_nt: TGTGCCAGCAAATACACAAAAGGCAAAAACATTCAGTACTTC
j_call: TRBJ2-4
v_call: TRBV6-5
clone_size: many
d_call: NA

cdr3_aa: CASSGGGPYEQYF
cdr3_nt: TGCGCCAGCAGTGGTGGTGGCCCATACGAGCAGTACTTC
j_call: TRBJ2-7
v_call: TRBV10-2
clone_size: many
d_call: NA

cdr3_aa: CASSRDRGAETQYF
cdr3_nt: TGTGCCAGCTCTCGGGACAGGGGAGCAGAGACCCAGTACTTC
j_call: TRBJ2-5
v_call: TRBV18
clone_size: NA
d_call: TRBD1

cdr3_aa: CSVLPQSRGYTF
cdr3_nt: TGCAGCGTCCTTCCCCAAAGCCGAGGCTACACCTTC
j_call: TRBJ1-2
v_call: TRBV29-1
clone_size: NA
d_call: NA

cdr3_aa: CASSYSLGRGNTEAFF
cdr3_nt: TGTGCCAGCAGTTACTCCCTTGGTAGGGGGAACACTGAAGCTTTCTTT
j_call: TRBJ1-1
v_call: TRBV6-6
clone_size: many
d_call: NA

cdr3_aa: CASSLTRGGGSTDTQYF
cdr3_nt: TGTGCCAGCAGTTTGACAAGAGGGGGGGGTAGCACAGATACGCAGTATTTT
j_call: TRBJ2-3
v_call: TRBV12-3/TRBV12-4
clone_size: many
d_call: NA

cdr3_aa: CSARIAPAETQYF
cdr3_nt: TGCAGTGCTAGAATAGCTCCCGCGGAGACCCAGTACTTC
j_call: TRBJ2-5
v_call: TRBV20-1
clone_size: many
d_call: NA

cdr3_aa: CASSSRTEKGYEQYF
cdr3_nt: TGTGCCAGCAGCTCACGGACAGAGAAGGGCTACGAGCAGTACTTC
j_call: TRBJ2-7
v_call: TRBV11-2
clone_size: many
d_call: NA

cdr3_aa: CASRGTGAGNTIYF
cdr3_nt: TGTGCCAGCAGAGGGACAGGGGCTGGAAACACCATATATTTT
j_call: TRBJ1-3
v_call: TRBV2
clone_size: many
d_call: TRBD1

cdr3_aa: CSVSGQEETQYF
cdr3_nt: TGCAGCGTCAGTGGGCAGGAAGAGACCCAGTACTTC
j_call: TRBJ2-5
v_call: TRBV29-1
clone_size: NA
d_call: NA

cdr3_aa: CASSSAGQGARTQYF
cdr3_nt: TGTGCCAGCAGTTCCGCGGGACAGGGGGCGCGTACGCAGTATTTT
j_call: TRBJ2-3
v_call: TRBV12-3/TRBV12-4
clone_size: many
d_call: TRBD1

cdr3_aa: CSARMASGGRNEQFF
cdr3_nt: TGCAGTGCTAGAATGGCTAGCGGGGGCCGCAATGAGCAGTTCTTC
j_call: TRBJ2-1
v_call: TRBV20-1
clone_size: many
d_call: TRBD2

cdr3_aa: CASSPLSLHDEQYF
cdr3_nt: TGTGCCAGCAGCCCGCTTTCCCTGCACGACGAGCAGTACTTC
j_call: TRBJ2-7
v_call: TRBV28
clone_size: few
d_call: NA

cdr3_aa: CASSVDHRTYEQYF
cdr3_nt: TGTGCCAGCAGCGTAGATCACAGAACCTACGAGCAGTACTTC
j_call: TRBJ2-7
v_call: TRBV9
clone_size: NA
d_call: NA

cdr3_aa: CASSLFGFAAGGSNTGELFF
cdr3_nt: TGTGCCAGCAGCTTATTTGGATTTGCTGCGGGGGGATCGAACACCGGGGAGCTGTTTTTT
j_call: TRBJ2-2
v_call: TRBV7-8
clone_size: many
d_call: TRBD2

cdr3_aa: CASRGLVAGQETQYF
cdr3_nt: TGTGCCAGCCGCGGCTTGGTAGCGGGACAAGAGACCCAGTACTTC
j_call: TRBJ2-5
v_call: TRBV12-3/TRBV12-4
clone_size: many
d_call: TRBD2

cdr3_aa: CASSKNRGAGELFF
cdr3_nt: TGTGCCAGCAGCAAAAACAGGGGGGCCGGGGAGCTGTTTTTT
j_call: TRBJ2-2
v_call: TRBV12-3/TRBV12-4
clone_size: NA
d_call: TRBD1

cdr3_aa: CASSRTNRGEQYF
cdr3_nt: TGTGCCAGCAGCCGGACTAACCGCGGCGAGCAGTACTTC
j_call: TRBJ2-7
v_call: TRBV14
clone_size: many
d_call: NA

cdr3_aa: CASQGAENEQFF
cdr3_nt: TGTGCCAGTCAGGGGGCAGAAAATGAGCAGTTCTTC
j_call: TRBJ2-1
v_call: TRBV2
clone_size: many
d_call: TRBD1

cdr3_aa: CASSGQAYEQYF
cdr3_nt: TGTGCCAGCAGTGGACAGGCGTACGAGCAGTACTTC
j_call: TRBJ2-7
v_call: TRBV28
clone_size: NA
d_call: TRBD1

cdr3_aa: CSASQDRGHNEQFF
cdr3_nt: TGCAGCGCCTCACAGGACAGGGGGCACAATGAGCAGTTCTTC
j_call: TRBJ2-1
v_call: TRBV29-1
clone_size: many
d_call: TRBD1

cdr3_aa: CASSLGTRELREQYF
cdr3_nt: TGTGCCAGCAGCTTAGGAACGAGGGAGTTGAGGGAGCAGTACTTC
j_call: TRBJ2-7
v_call: TRBV7-2
clone_size: many
d_call: NA

cdr3_aa: CASSLAGAYEQYF
cdr3_nt: TGTGCCAGCAGCTTAGCGGGAGCGTACGAGCAGTACTTC
j_call: TRBJ2-7
v_call: TRBV7-2
clone_size: many
d_call: NA

cdr3_aa: CASSPGLGIAKNIQYF
cdr3_nt: TGTGCCAGCAGCCCAGGGTTAGGGATAGCCAAAAACATTCAGTACTTC
j_call: TRBJ2-4
v_call: TRBV13
clone_size: few
d_call: NA

cdr3_aa: CASRPTGTSVAEQFF
cdr3_nt: TGCGCCAGCAGGCCAACCGGGACTAGCGTGGCTGAGCAGTTCTTC
j_call: TRBJ2-1
v_call: TRBV4-3
clone_size: many
d_call: TRBD2

cdr3_aa: CASSLTQLIDMHGYTF
cdr3_nt: TGTGCCAGCAGCTTAACCCAATTAATAGATATGCATGGCTACACCTTC
j_call: TRBJ1-2
v_call: TRBV11-2
clone_size: many
d_call: NA

cdr3_aa: CASSLIVGIYNEQFF
cdr3_nt: TGTGCCAGCAGCTTAATTGTGGGAATCTACAATGAGCAGTTCTTC
j_call: TRBJ2-1
v_call: TRBV7-6
clone_size: many
d_call: NA

cdr3_aa: CASSVGSSSYSSYEQYF
cdr3_nt: TGCGCCAGCAGCGTGGGTTCTAGCAGTTATAGCTCCTACGAGCAGTACTTC
j_call: TRBJ2-7
v_call: TRBV5-1
clone_size: many
d_call: NA

cdr3_aa: CSARRRLASDSTDTQYF
cdr3_nt: TGCAGTGCACGCCGGAGACTAGCGTCCGATAGCACAGATACGCAGTATTTT
j_call: TRBJ2-3
v_call: TRBV20-1
clone_size: NA
d_call: TRBD2

cdr3_aa: CASSQGLDLAQHF
cdr3_nt: TGTGCCAGCAGCCAAGGACTTGATTTGGCCCAGCATTTT
j_call: TRBJ1-5
v_call: TRBV3-1
clone_size: few
d_call: NA

cdr3_aa: CASWTGGYQETQYF
cdr3_nt: TGTGCCAGTTGGACGGGGGGGTACCAAGAGACCCAGTACTTC
j_call: TRBJ2-5
v_call: TRBV28
clone_size: many
d_call: TRBD2

cdr3_aa: CSAPGQGVPEAFF
cdr3_nt: TGCAGTGCTCCGGGACAGGGAGTCCCTGAAGCTTTCTTT
j_call: TRBJ1-1
v_call: TRBV20-1
clone_size: many
d_call: TRBD1

cdr3_aa: CASSPGTGVYYGYTF
cdr3_nt: TGTGCCAGCAGTCCAGGGACAGGGGTTTACTATGGCTACACCTTC
j_call: TRBJ1-2
v_call: TRBV27
clone_size: many
d_call: TRBD1

cdr3_aa: CSAITGMNTEAFF
cdr3_nt: TGCAGTGCAATCACAGGGATGAACACTGAAGCTTTCTTT
j_call: TRBJ1-1
v_call: TRBV20-1
clone_size: NA
d_call: NA

cdr3_aa: CASSRHEANVLTF
cdr3_nt: TGCGCCAGCAGCAGGCATGAGGCCAACGTCCTGACTTTC
j_call: TRBJ2-6
v_call: TRBV5-1
clone_size: many
d_call: NA

cdr3_aa: CSVEEGADTQYF
cdr3_nt: TGCAGCGTTGAAGAAGGAGCAGATACGCAGTATTTT
j_call: TRBJ2-3
v_call: TRBV29-1
clone_size: NA
d_call: NA

cdr3_aa: CASSQDVATTQYF
cdr3_nt: TGTGCCAGCAGCCAAGATGTGGCTACAACGCAGTATTTT
j_call: TRBJ2-3
v_call: TRBV3-1
clone_size: NA
d_call: NA

cdr3_aa: CAIKGQGDGGYTF
cdr3_nt: TGTGCCATTAAGGGACAGGGGGATGGCGGCTACACCTTC
j_call: TRBJ1-2
v_call: TRBV10-3
clone_size: many
d_call: TRBD1

cdr3_aa: CASSQRGGDTGELFF
cdr3_nt: TGTGCCAGCAGTCAGCGGGGGGGCGACACCGGGGAGCTGTTTTTT
j_call: TRBJ2-2
v_call: TRBV12-3/TRBV12-4
clone_size: many
d_call: TRBD2

cdr3_aa: CASERTSGGVGSYNEQFF
cdr3_nt: TGTGCCAGCGAGCGGACTAGCGGGGGGGTAGGTTCCTACAATGAGCAGTTCTTC
j_call: TRBJ2-1
v_call: TRBV7-9
clone_size: few
d_call: TRBD2

cdr3_aa: CATSPLATATIYGYTF
cdr3_nt: TGTGCCACCAGCCCCCTCGCGACTGCTACGATCTATGGCTACACCTTC
j_call: TRBJ1-2
v_call: TRBV15
clone_size: many
d_call: NA

cdr3_aa: CASSFSYSGNTIYF
cdr3_nt: TGTGCCAGCAGTTTCTCCTACTCTGGAAACACCATATATTTT
j_call: TRBJ1-3
v_call: TRBV12-3/TRBV12-4
clone_size: NA
d_call: NA

cdr3_aa: CASSLGQGHSKTGELFF
cdr3_nt: TGTGCCAGCAGCTTAGGGCAGGGCCATTCTAAAACCGGGGAGCTGTTTTTT
j_call: TRBJ2-2
v_call: TRBV5-5
clone_size: NA
d_call: NA

cdr3_aa: CASSPDPGGRTEAFF
cdr3_nt: TGCGCCAGCAGCCCCGACCCAGGGGGCAGGACTGAAGCTTTCTTT
j_call: TRBJ1-1
v_call: TRBV4-3
clone_size: many
d_call: TRBD1

cdr3_aa: CSPSLTDTQYF
cdr3_nt: TGCAGCCCTAGTCTCACAGATACGCAGTATTTT
j_call: TRBJ2-3
v_call: TRBV29-1
clone_size: many
d_call: NA

cdr3_aa: CASRDRERHEQYF
cdr3_nt: TGTGCCAGCAGGGACAGGGAGCGACACGAGCAGTACTTC
j_call: TRBJ2-7
v_call: TRBV27
clone_size: NA
d_call: TRBD1

cdr3_aa: CSGGGPVADTQYF
cdr3_nt: TGCAGCGGGGGGGGACCTGTGGCAGATACGCAGTATTTT
j_call: TRBJ2-3
v_call: TRBV29-1
clone_size: many
d_call: TRBD2

cdr3_aa: CASSLSMRTGKGSPLHF
cdr3_nt: TGCGCCAGCAGCTTGAGTATGAGGACAGGGAAAGGGTCACCCCTCCACTTT
j_call: TRBJ1-6
v_call: TRBV5-1
clone_size: many
d_call: TRBD1

cdr3_aa: CASRQGRTLTDTQYF
cdr3_nt: TGCGCCAGCAGGCAGGGAAGGACTCTCACAGATACGCAGTATTTT
j_call: TRBJ2-3
v_call: TRBV4-3
clone_size: few
d_call: NA

cdr3_aa: CANGRVNTIYF
cdr3_nt: TGTGCCAACGGCAGGGTAAACACCATATATTTT
j_call: TRBJ1-3
v_call: TRBV7-9
clone_size: many
d_call: NA

cdr3_aa: CASTRRRDPGDTQYF
cdr3_nt: TGTGCCAGCACCCGACGGCGGGACCCAGGGGATACGCAGTATTTT
j_call: TRBJ2-3
v_call: TRBV28
clone_size: NA
d_call: NA

cdr3_aa: CASSDSNQGPWYF
cdr3_nt: TGTGCCAGCAGTGACTCGAATCAGGGGCCGTGGTATTTT
j_call: TRBJ2-3
v_call: TRBV6-4
clone_size: many
d_call: NA